Presented here are 30 T cell receptor beta chains from one specimen sequenced in a study of T cell responses to AZD1222 COVID-19 vaccine. Here immunoSEQ multiplex PCR was the method, and the copy in TCRdb shows in-frame clones only, minus some. The sample shows approximately 94,000 clones, about 83% of them seen only once. This material consisted of peripheral blood, taken on day 0 of AZD1222 vaccination. Receptors were obtained from an adult in good health.

The rearrangement links TRBV2 to TRBJ2-1, with TRBD2 as a possible D gene (5 bases). The CDR3 consists of 15 residues. V lost 6 bases and J 5 bases, leaving 17 bases between the germline ends. Germline values: CDR1 SNHLY, CDR2 FYNNEI. CDR3 sequence (DNA): TGTGCCAGCAGCAGGACCGTATACGGGGACAATGAGCAGTTCTTC. This gives the protein CASSRTVYGDNEQFF.

About this clone itself: The same CDR3 is also encoded by other DNA sequences in this sample. This chain links TRBV4-2 with TRBJ1-6; D gene ambiguous. With 1 base removed from V and 0 bases from J, the gap between germline ends came to 10 bases. This CDR3 spans 17 amino acids. Germline V gives CDR1 LGHNA, CDR2 YNFKEQ. The CDR3 spells CASSQVGGSSYNSPLHF. In DNA, the CDR3 is TGTGCCAGCAGCCAAGTTGGAGGGAGCTCCTATAATTCACCCCTCCACTTT.

CDR3 region: CASMRSVEGGDTQYF. CDR3 DNA sequence: TGTGCCAGCATGAGAAGCGTGGAGGGTGGAGATACGCAGTATTTT. The V call is TRBV6-5, the J call TRBJ2-3; D might be TRBD2 (6 bases). This CDR3 spans 15 amino acids. Germline CDR1 and CDR2: MNHEY and SVGAGI. The V end lost 7 bases, the J end lost 5 bases, and 19 bases lay between the germline ends.

The chain carries TRBV9 and TRBJ1-2; D unclear. CDR1 SGDLS and CDR2 YYNGEE come from the germline V gene. This CDR3 comprises 13 residues. V was cut by 3 bases and J by 8 bases, with 14 bases left in between. CDR3 sequence reads: CASSASHMEGYTF. In DNA form, the CDR3 reads TGTGCCAGCAGCGCCTCCCACATGGAAGGCTACACCTTC.

CDR3 in amino acids: CASSLASLNTEAFF. The DNA of the CDR3 is TGTGCCAGCAGCTTAGCCAGCTTGAACACTGAAGCTTTCTTT. The chain has TRBV7-9 and TRBJ1-1; no reliable D call. The germline V gene encodes CDR1 SEHNR and CDR2 FQNEAQ (reference sequence). The V end lost 0 bases, the J end lost 0 bases, and 5 bases lay between the germline ends. CDR3 length: 14 amino acids.

The chain is built from TRBV24-1 and TRBJ1-6; 7 nucleotides line up with TRBD1. V shed 3 bases, J shed 9 bases, and the junction held 1 base outside the gene matches. The length of the CDR3 is 13 residues. CDR1 is KGHDR, CDR2 SFDVKD, per germline. CDR3 sequence: CATSDNRGSPLHF. In DNA form, the CDR3 reads TGTGCCACCAGTGATAACAGGGGTTCACCCCTCCACTTT.

V usage is TRBV2 and J usage is TRBJ2-5; 8 nucleotides align to TRBD1. The V and J ends lost 5 bases and 1 base, in that order; junction bases with no gene match: 12. The CDR3 has 17 amino acids. In germline, CDR1 is SNHLY, CDR2 FYNNEI. The CDR3 region is CASSSRTGSSGQETQYF. In DNA form, the CDR3 reads TGTGCCAGCAGTTCTCGGACAGGGAGCAGCGGCCAAGAGACCCAGTACTTC.

This rearrangement joins TRBV24-1 to TRBJ1-2; D remains ambiguous. Germline CDR1 reads KGHDR; CDR2 reads SFDVKD. This CDR3 comprises 11 residues. Trimming pared 3 bases from V and 5 bases from J, leaving 3 bases between. The CDR3 loop is CATSDAYGYTF. CDR3 bases: TGTGCCACCAGTGATGCGTATGGCTACACCTTC.

V gene TRBV7-2 combines with J gene TRBJ1-5; TRBD1 matches 8 bases. CDR3 size: 15 residues. J was trimmed by 6 bases and V by 5 bases; bases with no gene match: 9. CDR1 is SGHTA, CDR2 FQGNSA, per germline. The CDR3 loop is CASSTSGGLGQPQHF. As DNA, the CDR3 is TGTGCCAGCAGCACATCAGGGGGCCTGGGTCAGCCCCAGCATTTT.

This sequence joins TRBV3-1 (or the pseudogene TRBV3-2) and TRBJ2-5; D is perhaps TRBD1 (5 bases). The V end lost 3 bases, the J end lost 2 bases, and 10 bases lay between the germline ends. CDR1 LGHDT and CDR2 YNNKEL come from the germline V gene (reference sequence). The CDR3 length is 14 residues. CDR3 in amino acids: CASSQRGQQETQYF. Here the CDR3 DNA reads TGTGCCAGCAGCCAGAGAGGACAACAAGAGACCCAGTACTTC.

This clone occurred once. The V and J genes are TRBV7-8 and TRBJ2-2; D is possibly TRBD2 (6 bases). V lost 5 bases and J 2 bases, leaving 12 bases between the germline ends. CDR1 is SGHVS, CDR2 FQNEAQ, per germline. The CDR3 is 15 residues long. CDR3 sequence: CASSGSGVNTGELFF. The CDR3 nucleotides read TGTGCCAGCAGCGGGTCGGGGGTTAACACCGGGGAGCTGTTTTTT.

This clone is a singleton in its sample. This chain connects TRBV2 to TRBJ1-4, with D uncertain. The CDR3 spans 15 residues. Trimming shortened V by 0 bases and J by 0 bases, and 5 bases separated the two germline ends. Germline CDR1 SNHLY, CDR2 FYNNEI. The CDR3 nucleotides read TGTGCCAGCAGTGAAGCGGGTGCAACTAATGAAAAACTGTTTTTT. As protein: CASSEAGATNEKLFF.

This chain joins TRBV2 and TRBJ1-5; D is perhaps TRBD1 (5 bases). Germline CDR1 reads SNHLY; CDR2 reads FYNNEI. This CDR3 has 13 residues. Trimming pared 7 bases from V and 2 bases from J, leaving 9 bases between. CDR3 amino acids: CASNQGGNQPQHF. CDR3 in DNA: TGTGCCAGCAATCAGGGCGGCAATCAGCCCCAGCATTTT.

The CDR3 sequence is CASSQDYAGVGREKLFF. The CDR3 nucleotides read TGTGCCAGCAGCCAAGACTACGCGGGAGTGGGTCGTGAAAAACTGTTTTTT. The rearrangement uses TRBV4-2 and TRBJ1-4; D gene uncertain. V was pared by 0 bases and J by 7 bases, with 18 bases between. Germline V gene data show CDR1 as LGHNA and CDR2 as YNFKEQ. The CDR3 sequence is 17 residues long.

The J gene is TRBJ2-7, the V gene TRBV18; D call uncertain. This CDR3 contains 13 residues. The germline V gene has CDR1 KGHSH and CDR2 LQKENI. The V end lost 4 bases, the J end lost 4 bases, and 11 bases lay between the germline ends. CDR3 DNA: TGTGCCAGCTCACGAATTGACGGTTACGAGCAGTACTTC. Protein: CASSRIDGYEQYF.

The J gene is TRBJ1-1, the V gene TRBV7-9; the match to TRBD1 covers 7 bases. The V segment lost 5 bases and the J segment 2 bases; nucleotides outside the gene matches: 5. This CDR3 contains 14 residues. The germline CDR1 and CDR2 sequences are SEHNR and FQNEAQ (reference sequence). The CDR3, as DNA: TGTGCCAGCAGCCTAGGGACAGCCAACACTGAAGCTTTCTTT. It codes for CASSLGTANTEAFF. Drawing the rest from reference TRBV7-9 and TRBJ1-1, the complete variable domain is DTGVSQNPRHKITKRGQNVTFRCDPISEHNRLYWYRQTLGQGPEFLTYFQNEAQLEKSRLLSDRFSAERPKGSFSTLEIQRTEQGDSAMYLCASSLGTANTEAFFGQGTRLTVV.

The J gene is TRBJ1-2, the V gene TRBV19; D perhaps matches TRBD1 (5 bases). V was pared by 3 bases and J by 8 bases, with 19 bases between. Germline values: CDR1 LNHDA, CDR2 SQIVND (reference sequence). The CDR3 sequence is 15 residues long. The CDR3: CASSIRDPQLEGYTF. DNA for the CDR3: TGTGCCAGTAGTATCAGGGACCCCCAATTGGAAGGCTACACCTTC. The full variable domain, with the rest looked up from reference TRBV19 and TRBJ1-2, is DGGITQSPKYLFRKEGQNVTLSCEQNLNHDAMYWYRQDPGQGLRLIYYSQIVNDFQKGDIAEGYSVSREKKESFPLTVTSAQKNPTAFYLCASSIRDPQLEGYTFGSGTRLTVV.

The chain joins TRBV7-9 to TRBJ2-2, with D tentatively TRBD1 (5 bases). This CDR3 is built from 17 residues. With 3 bases removed from V and 0 bases from J, the gap between germline ends came to 14 bases. From germline, CDR1 is SEHNR and CDR2 FQNEAQ (reference sequence). As DNA, the CDR3 is TGTGCCAGCAGCTTTTTTCGTGACAGTGCGAACACCGGGGAGCTGTTTTTT. Its translation is CASSFFRDSANTGELFF.

This clone was seen once. V is TRBV11-3 and J is TRBJ1-1, with 10 bases that match TRBD1. Germline trimming cut 1 base from V and 11 bases from J; bases unmatched to any gene: 10. Germline V gives CDR1 SGHNT, CDR2 YENEEA. This CDR3 comprises 15 residues. CDR3: CASSLGPRQGAGAFF. The CDR3, as DNA: TGTGCCAGCAGCTTAGGGCCAAGACAGGGGGCCGGCGCTTTCTTT.

This rearrangement joins TRBV15 to TRBJ1-2; TRBD1 aligns across 7 bases. In germline, CDR1 is LNHNV, CDR2 YYDKDF (reference sequence). The length of the CDR3 is 16 residues. The ends lost 1 base at V and 5 bases at J; junction bases unmatched: 10. This chain's CDR3 is CATSRVLWRDSYGYTF. The DNA of the CDR3 is TGTGCCACCAGCAGAGTCCTCTGGCGGGACAGTTATGGCTACACCTTC.

This chain joins TRBV10-3 and TRBJ2-7; weak D call: TRBD2 (6 bases). Germline loops: CDR1 ENHRY, CDR2 SYGVKD. The CDR3 covers 14 residues. The germline V and J ends were trimmed by 7 bases and 3 bases, with 16 bases remaining between them. The CDR3 sequence is CAITAGQGGYEQYF. In DNA form, the CDR3 reads TGTGCCATCACGGCGGGGCAGGGAGGCTACGAGCAGTACTTC.

The chain is built from TRBV11-3 and TRBJ2-2; the D gene is possibly TRBD2 (5 bases). The CDR3 length is 13 residues. Between the trimmed V and J ends, which lost 7 bases and 9 bases, there was a span of 15 bases. Germline V gene data show CDR1 as SGHNT and CDR2 as YENEEA. The chain's CDR3 is CASTPSGRRELFF. In DNA, the CDR3 is TGTGCCAGCACCCCCAGCGGCCGGAGGGAGCTGTTTTTT.

The chain joins TRBV11-2 to TRBJ2-7, with D perhaps TRBD1 (5 bases). Between the trimmed V and J ends, which lost 8 bases and 2 bases, there was a span of 10 bases. The germline CDR1 and CDR2 sequences are SGHAT and FQNNGV. The CDR3 contains 12 residues. This CDR3 reads CASGIGAYEQYF. CDR3 nucleotides: TGTGCCAGCGGCATAGGGGCCTACGAGCAGTACTTC.

V gene TRBV7-8 combines with J gene TRBJ2-1, with 10 bases identical to TRBD2. J lost 4 bases, V lost 2 bases, and 2 bases had no gene match. CDR3 length equals 15 residues. Germline CDR1 SGHVS, CDR2 FQNEAQ. The CDR3 nucleotides read TGTGCCAGCAGCTTATCTAGCGGGAGATACAATGAGCAGTTCTTC. Translation: CASSLSSGRYNEQFF.

The gene calls are TRBV15 and TRBJ1-1; a weak D match, TRBD1 (5 bases). The CDR3 runs to 14 residues. V was trimmed by 1 base and J by 4 bases, leaving 10 bases between them. Germline V gene lookup returns CDR1 LNHNV and CDR2 YYDKDF (reference sequence). As DNA, the CDR3 is TGTGCCACCAGCAGAGGGCAGGGAGGCACTGAAGCTTTCTTT. This encodes CATSRGQGGTEAFF.

The V and J genes are TRBV6-6 and TRBJ2-2, with 8 bases matching TRBD2. Losses at the gene ends were 10 bases for V and 4 bases for J; bases not matched to a gene: 14. CDR1 is MNHNY and CDR2 is SVGAGI in the germline V gene (reference sequence). CDR3 length: 16 amino acids. The CDR3, as DNA: TGTGCCACCTCAGTTACCGGGACTAGTGGCACCGGGGAGCTGTTTTTT. Translating it yields CATSVTGTSGTGELFF.

The V gene is TRBV29-1, the J gene TRBJ2-1; D is unclear. CDR3 length: 13 amino acids. Looked up from germline, CDR1 is SQVTM and CDR2 is ANQGSEA. Trimming left V 5 bases short and J 6 bases short, with 14 bases between. CDR3 DNA: TGCAGCGTTTACCTAGGTCCCCTCAATGAGCAGTTCTTC. Encoded protein: CSVYLGPLNEQFF.

The V call is TRBV6-5, the J call TRBJ1-3; the D gene is possibly TRBD1 (6 bases). V was pared by 0 bases and J by 4 bases, with 13 bases between. The V gene's germline CDR1 is MNHEY and CDR2 SVGAGI. This CDR3 has 16 amino acids. The CDR3 protein is CASSYSGSGEGNTIYF. The CDR3 DNA follows: TGTGCCAGCAGTTACTCGGGGTCAGGGGAGGGAAACACCATATATTTT.

The rearrangement uses TRBV12-3 or TRBV12-4 and TRBJ1-2; D remains unclear. The length of the CDR3 is 13 residues. Trimming shortened V by 5 bases and J by 6 bases, and 13 bases separated the two germline ends. DNA for the CDR3: TGTGCCAGCAGTCCAAGGGCTGGCAATGGCTACACCTTC. Protein: CASSPRAGNGYTF.

This chain joins TRBV4-3 and TRBJ2-2; possible D gene TRBD1, 6 bases. V lost 4 bases and J 6 bases, leaving 9 bases between the germline ends. CDR3 length equals 13 residues. Per germline, CDR1 LGHNA and CDR2 YSLEER. The CDR3 DNA reads as TGCGCCAGCAGCCGCAGGGGTCCCGGGGAGCTGTTTTTT. Protein: CASSRRGPGELFF.